The 32 T cell receptor beta chains in this list originate from one sample, sequenced in a study of blood T cell dynamics during melanoma immunotherapy (TCRdb year 2020). The library was made by the immunoSEQ multiplex PCR assay. The table comes from immuneACCESS by way of TCRdb, which keeps in-frame sequences with V and J called. Part of the clones is missing from these tables; in studies checked, under half for an unresolved V gene and the rest for unknown reasons. The sample data list about 12,000 clones, and 91% of these were observed just once. The ten largest clones add up to approximately 0.19% of the sample. Per the publication, the time point label means: week 3, after first cycle of checkpoint inhibitor. Sequences were derived from effector memory CD8+ T cells from blood, sampled from a patient treated with checkpoint blockade. All receptors derive from a human donor with melanoma.

The CDR3 spells CASSDGVSGGNQPQHF. Written as DNA, the CDR3 is TGTGCCAGCAGTGATGGTGTGTCCGGGGGCAATCAGCCCCAGCATTTT. The J gene is TRBJ1-5, the V gene TRBV2; the D is unclear. Germline assignment: CDR1 SNHLY and CDR2 FYNNEI. V was shortened by 3 bases and J by 2 bases, with 14 bases between the two germline ends. The CDR3 is made up of 16 amino acids.

The rearrangement links TRBV9 to TRBJ1-2; no clear D. Per germline, CDR1 SGDLS and CDR2 YYNGEE. The CDR3 is 16 amino acids. V was clipped by 3 bases and J by 6 bases, with 21 bases between them. CDR3 nucleotides: TGTGCCAGCAGCGCCTCGGGGATGGCAGCCCCCCATGGCTACACCTTC. As protein: CASSASGMAAPHGYTF.

The rearrangement links TRBV2 to TRBJ2-1; 8 bases match TRBD2. The length of the CDR3 is 17 residues. Unmatched junction bases numbered 11, after V lost 2 bases and J lost 5 bases. Germline V gene data show CDR1 as SNHLY and CDR2 as FYNNEI. The CDR3 DNA is TGTGCCAGCAGTGAATGGACTAGCCCGGGAGGTCACAATGAGCAGTTCTTC. This gives the protein CASSEWTSPGGHNEQFF. The variable domain in full, with the rest retrieved from reference TRBV2 and TRBJ2-1, is EPEVTQTPSHQVTQMGQEVILRCVPISNHLYFYWYRQILGQKVEFLVSFYNNEISEKSEIFDDQFSVERPDGSNFTLKIRSTKLEDSAMYFCASSEWTSPGGHNEQFFGPGTRLTVL.

The chain uses TRBV7-9 and TRBJ1-1; no reliable D call. V was clipped by 1 base and J by 6 bases, with 18 bases between them. The CDR3 is 16 amino acids. The germline V gene encodes CDR1 SEHNR and CDR2 FQNEAQ (reference sequence). This CDR3 reads CASSLVSAGSFAEAFF. CDR3 DNA: TGTGCCAGCAGCTTAGTGTCGGCCGGGAGTTTCGCTGAAGCTTTCTTT.

The J gene is TRBJ2-7, the V gene TRBV27; D possibly uses TRBD1 or TRBD2 (5 bases each). Germline V gene lookup returns CDR1 MNHEY and CDR2 SMNVEV (reference sequence). V was pared by 6 bases and J by 4 bases, with 13 bases between. The CDR3 has 13 residues. The CDR3 is CASSLGTTYEQYF. In DNA form, the CDR3 reads TGTGCCAGCAGCCTCGGGACCACTTACGAGCAGTACTTC.

The chain has TRBV9 and TRBJ2-5; a weak D match, TRBD1 (6 bases). The DNA end lines up better with TRBJ2-7; the J call may be wrong. The CDR3 is 15 amino acids. CDR1 and CDR2 from the germline V gene are SGDLS and YYNGEE. For the CDR3, the DNA is TGTGCCAGCAGCCCCCGGGACAAATCCTTCTACGAGCAGTACTTC. Translated, it gives CASSPRDKSFYEQYF.

The chain is built from TRBV19 and TRBJ1-6; 8 bases match TRBD1. V shed 5 bases, J shed 8 bases, and the junction held 8 bases outside the gene matches. Germline V gene data show CDR1 as LNHDA and CDR2 as SQIVND (reference sequence). This CDR3 has 15 amino acids. CDR3 DNA sequence: TGTGCCAGTAGTGAAGACAGGGGTAAACATTCACCCCTCCACTTT. Translation gives CASSEDRGKHSPLHF.

The V gene is TRBV5-6, the J gene TRBJ2-2, with 8 positions matching TRBD2. This CDR3 spans 15 amino acids. The J segment lost 8 bases and the V segment lost 4 bases, leaving 10 bases of the junction unmatched. Germline V lookup: CDR1 SGHDT, CDR2 YYEEEE. CDR3: CASSPGGAPGGELFF. The CDR3 region has the DNA TGTGCCAGCAGCCCCGGGGGGGCCCCTGGGGGGGAGCTGTTTTTT.

V usage is TRBV2 and J usage is TRBJ1-6; D is unresolved. Between the trimmed V and J ends, which lost 7 bases and 0 bases, there was a span of 4 bases. CDR1 and CDR2 (germline): SNHLY, FYNNEI. The CDR3 extends over 13 amino acids. The CDR3 DNA reads TGTGCCAGCACAAGCTCCTATAATTCACCCCTCCACTTT. Encoded protein: CASTSSYNSPLHF.

The V gene is TRBV11-1, the J gene TRBJ2-3; D unresolved. Trimming shortened V by 1 base and J by 4 bases, and 6 bases separated the two germline ends. The CDR3 length is 13 residues. In germline, CDR1 is SGHAT, CDR2 FQDESV (reference sequence). The DNA for the CDR3 is TGTGCCAGCAGCTTAGGGGCGTCAGATACGCAGTATTTT. Translating gives CASSLGASDTQYF.

This chain joins TRBV7-6 and TRBJ1-4; D is undetermined. The CDR3 loop spans 15 amino acids. The germline V gene has CDR1 SGHVS and CDR2 FNYEAQ. Trimming cost V 5 bases and J 8 bases, with 18 bases left between them. The CDR3 region has the DNA TGTGCCAGCAGCCCCCCCGGGGAATTACAAGAAAAACTGTTTTTT. As protein: CASSPPGELQEKLFF. Together with reference TRBV7-6 and TRBJ1-4, the CDR3 gives the full variable domain: GAGVSQSPRYKVTKRGQDVALRCDPISGHVSLYWYRQALGQGPEFLTYFNYEAQQDKSGLPNDRFSAERPEGSISTLTIQRTEQRDSAMYRCASSPPGELQEKLFFGSGTQLSVL.

This chain links TRBV19 with TRBJ1-1; D call uncertain. The germline CDR1 and CDR2 sequences are LNHDA and SQIVND (reference sequence). Trimming left V 1 base short and J 1 base short, with 10 bases between. This CDR3 has 15 residues. Here the CDR3 reads CASSIGFGWNTEAFF. DNA for the CDR3: TGTGCCAGTAGTATAGGGTTCGGTTGGAACACTGAAGCTTTCTTT. The entire variable domain, with the rest obtained from reference TRBV19 and TRBJ1-1, is as follows: DGGITQSPKYLFRKEGQNVTLSCEQNLNHDAMYWYRQDPGQGLRLIYYSQIVNDFQKGDIAEGYSVSREKKESFPLTVTSAQKNPTAFYLCASSIGFGWNTEAFFGQGTRLTVV.

The gene calls are TRBV28 and TRBJ2-7; TRBD2 agrees at 13 bases. Germline V gives CDR1 MDHEN, CDR2 SYDVKM. The junction had 10 bases not matched to a gene; V was cut back by 5 bases and J by 9 bases. The CDR3 is 15 amino acids. In DNA, the CDR3 is TGTGCCAGCAGTCCGACCGGGACTAGCGGGATAGCGCAGTACTTC. Translating it yields CASSPTGTSGIAQYF.

This clone has only one observation. The chain has TRBV30 and TRBJ1-4, with a tentative D call TRBD1 (5 bases). This CDR3 region has 13 residues. Germline loops: CDR1 GTSNPN, CDR2 SVGIG (reference sequence). Trimming cost V 7 bases and J 7 bases, with 16 bases left between them. In nucleotides, the CDR3 is TGTGCCTTGGGCACAGGCTGGGGTGAAAAACTGTTTTTT. It codes for CALGTGWGEKLFF.

The V gene is TRBV29-1, the J gene TRBJ1-3; D may be TRBD1 (5 bases). The ends were cut back, 1 base at V and 1 base at J, with 14 bases in the middle. Germline lookup yields CDR1 SQVTM and CDR2 ANQGSEA. This CDR3 contains 16 residues. The CDR3 DNA reads as TGCAGCGTTGAAGGGGTAACGGGGGTATCTGGAAACACCATATATTTT. Its protein is CSVEGVTGVSGNTIYF.

As for this clone: One end of the junction fails to match germline, which may point to a read error. The genes are TRBV5-5 and TRBJ1-5; 8 bases align to TRBD1. The germline gives CDR1 SGHKS, CDR2 YYEKEE (reference sequence). The CDR3 is 14 residues long. The CDR3 spells CASSLGQGKQPQHF. In nucleotides, the CDR3 is TGTGCCAGCAGCTTAGGACAGGGCAAGCAGCCCCAGCATTTT.

The chain recombines TRBV27 with TRBJ1-1, with D hard to call. Germline assignment: CDR1 MNHEY and CDR2 SMNVEV (reference sequence). This CDR3 spans 13 amino acids. V lost 8 bases, J lost 0 bases, and 10 bases lay in between. The CDR3 loop is CASGWMVNTEAFF. CDR3 DNA: TGTGCCAGCGGCTGGATGGTGAACACTGAAGCTTTCTTT.

V usage is TRBV7-9 and J usage is TRBJ1-1; D not resolved. Trimming removed 2 bases at V and 0 bases at J, with 7 bases between. In germline, CDR1 is SEHNR, CDR2 FQNEAQ (reference sequence). This CDR3 spans 14 amino acids. CDR3 sequence (DNA): TGTGCCAGCAGCTTATATGGCCTGAACACTGAAGCTTTCTTT. Translated: CASSLYGLNTEAFF.

The J gene is TRBJ2-1, the V gene TRBV13; a weak D match, TRBD2 (6 bases). Trimming removed 5 bases at V and 5 bases at J, with 22 bases between. Germline V gene sequence: CDR1 PRHDT, CDR2 FYEKMQ (reference sequence). The length of the CDR3 is 17 residues. DNA of the CDR3: TGTGCCAGCAGCACACGACAGCCGGGACTTCGAAACAATGAGCAGTTCTTC. It specifies CASSTRQPGLRNNEQFF.

This chain links TRBV18 with TRBJ2-3, with 9 bases fitting TRBD2. Germline V gives CDR1 KGHSH, CDR2 LQKENI. The CDR3 has 17 amino acids. With V trimmed by 4 bases and J by 0 bases, 8 bases remained unmatched. The CDR3 DNA reads as TGTGCCAGCTCACGCGATAGCGGGAGCTCTAGCACAGATACGCAGTATTTT. This translates into CASSRDSGSSSTDTQYF.

The chain combines TRBV29-1 with TRBJ2-5; 11 bases agree with TRBD2. Germline values: CDR1 SQVTM, CDR2 ANQGSEA. The V gene end was trimmed by 0 bases and the J gene end by 2 bases; junction bases not matched to a gene: 8. The CDR3 is made up of 17 amino acids. For the CDR3, the DNA is TGCAGCGTTGAAGACGTTAGCGGGGGGGGTGTACAAGAGACCCAGTACTTC. Amino acids: CSVEDVSGGGVQETQYF.

The chain employs TRBV4-3 and TRBJ2-1; possibly TRBD1 for D (5 bases). Germline V CDR1 and CDR2: LGHNA, YSLEER. CDR3 length: 14 amino acids. Deletions cut 1 base from V and 8 bases from J, with 12 bases between. The CDR3 bases are TGCGCCAGCAGCCAAGGGGTCCAAGGGGATGAGCAGTTCTTC. Translating gives CASSQGVQGDEQFF.

The chain has TRBV20-1 and TRBJ2-1; no definite D call. Trimming stripped 1 base from V and 10 bases from J, with 8 bases between. Germline assignment: CDR1 DFQATT and CDR2 SNEGSKA (reference sequence). This CDR3 spans 11 amino acids. CDR3 nucleotide sequence: TGCAGTGCTAGAGTACTCGCGGAGCAGTTCTTC. It specifies CSARVLAEQFF.

The V call is TRBV28, the J call TRBJ1-1; the D gene is possibly TRBD1 (5 bases). Per germline, CDR1 MDHEN and CDR2 SYDVKM. The CDR3 is 12 amino acids. Trimming cost V 5 bases and J 6 bases, with 10 bases left between them. CDR3 bases: TGTGCCAGCAGTGCCAGGGCGGCTGAAGCTTTCTTT. It specifies CASSARAAEAFF.

V and J are TRBV6-6 and TRBJ2-4, with D possibly being TRBD2 (6 bases). V shed 5 bases and J shed 0 bases, with 14 bases lying between them. CDR1 is MNHNY and CDR2 is SVGAGI in the germline V gene (reference sequence). The length of the CDR3 is 16 residues. The CDR3 sequence: CASSPPTGLAKNIQYF. CDR3 nucleotide sequence: TGTGCCAGCAGTCCCCCGACGGGACTAGCCAAAAACATTCAGTACTTC.

The chain couples TRBV12-5 to TRBJ1-1, with 7 bases identical to TRBD1. V gave up 8 bases and J gave up 0 bases; unmatched junction bases: 9. The CDR3 runs 15 residues. Germline CDR1 reads LGHNT; CDR2 reads FRNRAP. The CDR3 nucleotides are TGTGCTAGTAGCCGGGACAGCTTTTTGAACACTGAAGCTTTCTTT. Encoded protein: CASSRDSFLNTEAFF.

The chain employs TRBV5-5 and TRBJ2-5, with 7 bases that match TRBD1. The junction had 8 bases not matched to a gene; V was cut back by 6 bases and J by 0 bases. Germline CDR1 reads SGHKS; CDR2 reads YYEKEE (reference sequence). The CDR3 runs to 15 residues. The CDR3 DNA reads as TGTGCCAGCAACCCGACAGGGAAGTACCAAGAGACCCAGTACTTC. Amino acid sequence: CASNPTGKYQETQYF.

The chain recombines TRBV6-1 with TRBJ2-5, with 8 bases identical to TRBD1. Trimming took 1 base from V and 7 from J; bases not matched to a gene: 11. The V gene's germline CDR1 is MNHNS and CDR2 SASEGT. This CDR3 contains 16 residues. This chain's CDR3 is CASSEGTGLSVVTQYF. The CDR3 nucleotides are TGTGCCAGCAGTGAAGGGACAGGGTTGAGTGTGGTGACCCAGTACTTC.

This clone has just a few counts. V gene TRBV28 combines with J gene TRBJ2-2; D is unresolved. The CDR3 runs to 11 residues. The germline V gene encodes CDR1 MDHEN and CDR2 SYDVKM. The germline V and J ends were trimmed by 6 bases and 6 bases, with 5 bases remaining between them. The CDR3 bases are TGTGCCAGCAGCCCGCCCGGGGAGCTGTTTTTT. Protein product: CASSPPGELFF.

The rearrangement links TRBV7-9 to TRBJ2-2; weak D call: TRBD1 (6 bases). Between the trimmed V and J ends, which lost 4 bases and 3 bases, there was a span of 12 bases. The length of the CDR3 is 15 residues. Germline assignment: CDR1 SEHNR and CDR2 FQNEAQ (reference sequence). The CDR3 sequence is CASSSTKGDTGELFF. CDR3 bases: TGTGCCAGCAGCTCCACAAAGGGGGACACCGGGGAGCTGTTTTTT.

The CDR3 reads CASSQGATYGYTF. The CDR3 coding sequence is TGTGCCAGTAGCCAGGGGGCGACCTATGGCTACACCTTC. The chain recombines TRBV19 with TRBJ1-2; 8 bases agree with TRBD1. The germline V gene encodes CDR1 LNHDA and CDR2 SQIVND (reference sequence). This CDR3 is built from 13 residues. V trimming: 6 bases; J trimming: 4 bases; junction bases outside the gene matches: 4.

This rearrangement joins TRBV11-2 to TRBJ2-1; D unresolved. Germline V gene data show CDR1 as SGHAT and CDR2 as FQNNGV. CDR3 length equals 14 residues. V lost 1 base, J lost 7 bases, and 11 bases lay in between. CDR3 bases: TGTGCCAGCAGCTTAGTTTTTGCCTGGAATGAGCAGTTCTTC. Encoded protein: CASSLVFAWNEQFF.